This TCR beta chain is drawn from a study of radiotherapy plus CTLA-4 blockade in lung cancer (dated by TCRdb to 2016 to 2018). Context from the whole study: Objective responses were observed in about a sixth of enrolled patients, and disease control was achieved in less than 40%. General findings and caveats noted by the study authors: The strongest predictors of response, as reported, were early dynamic changes in blood T cell clones along with a rise in serum interferon-beta after radiation. After treatment with radiotherapy and ipilimumab, TCR clones that originated in tumors expanded in peripheral blood.

The library relied on the immunoSEQ multiplex PCR assay. TCRdb holds this immuneACCESS table with in-frame rearrangements only. Some clones are missing; in checked studies, unresolved V genes explain under half, and the rest has no known cause. This sample gives roughly 77,000 clones in total; nearly 75% of them show up just once. More than 8% of the sample is taken by the ten largest. The study evaluated CTLA-4 blockade (ipilimumab) given together with focal radiation therapy in patients who had chemo-refractory metastatic non-small-cell lung cancer. As for this clone: The target of this receptor is not known. Base quality data are lacking; no much larger clone is found one base away.

The junction carries 20 bases between V and J, which are trimmed by 1 base and 7 bases respectively. Based on the germline V gene, the CDR1 and CDR2 sequences are SGHVS and FQNEAQ. The CDR3 sequence holds 16 residues, the cysteine and phenylalanine included. Only the CDR3 portion is preserved as DNA: 48 bases, with reading frame beginning at the first base. The rearrangement joined TRBV7-8 to TRBJ2-7, and the D gene may be TRBD1, 6 bases matching. The starting material was peripheral blood, obtained from a patient treated with radiotherapy plus ipilimumab. This receptor was taken from a human donor with non-small cell lung cancer whose response to radiotherapy plus ipilimumab could not be evaluated. CDR3 region: CASSLGRGPMRGEQYF. The bases read TGTGCCAGCAGCTTAGGACGGGGCCCGATGAGGGGGGAGCAGTACTTC.